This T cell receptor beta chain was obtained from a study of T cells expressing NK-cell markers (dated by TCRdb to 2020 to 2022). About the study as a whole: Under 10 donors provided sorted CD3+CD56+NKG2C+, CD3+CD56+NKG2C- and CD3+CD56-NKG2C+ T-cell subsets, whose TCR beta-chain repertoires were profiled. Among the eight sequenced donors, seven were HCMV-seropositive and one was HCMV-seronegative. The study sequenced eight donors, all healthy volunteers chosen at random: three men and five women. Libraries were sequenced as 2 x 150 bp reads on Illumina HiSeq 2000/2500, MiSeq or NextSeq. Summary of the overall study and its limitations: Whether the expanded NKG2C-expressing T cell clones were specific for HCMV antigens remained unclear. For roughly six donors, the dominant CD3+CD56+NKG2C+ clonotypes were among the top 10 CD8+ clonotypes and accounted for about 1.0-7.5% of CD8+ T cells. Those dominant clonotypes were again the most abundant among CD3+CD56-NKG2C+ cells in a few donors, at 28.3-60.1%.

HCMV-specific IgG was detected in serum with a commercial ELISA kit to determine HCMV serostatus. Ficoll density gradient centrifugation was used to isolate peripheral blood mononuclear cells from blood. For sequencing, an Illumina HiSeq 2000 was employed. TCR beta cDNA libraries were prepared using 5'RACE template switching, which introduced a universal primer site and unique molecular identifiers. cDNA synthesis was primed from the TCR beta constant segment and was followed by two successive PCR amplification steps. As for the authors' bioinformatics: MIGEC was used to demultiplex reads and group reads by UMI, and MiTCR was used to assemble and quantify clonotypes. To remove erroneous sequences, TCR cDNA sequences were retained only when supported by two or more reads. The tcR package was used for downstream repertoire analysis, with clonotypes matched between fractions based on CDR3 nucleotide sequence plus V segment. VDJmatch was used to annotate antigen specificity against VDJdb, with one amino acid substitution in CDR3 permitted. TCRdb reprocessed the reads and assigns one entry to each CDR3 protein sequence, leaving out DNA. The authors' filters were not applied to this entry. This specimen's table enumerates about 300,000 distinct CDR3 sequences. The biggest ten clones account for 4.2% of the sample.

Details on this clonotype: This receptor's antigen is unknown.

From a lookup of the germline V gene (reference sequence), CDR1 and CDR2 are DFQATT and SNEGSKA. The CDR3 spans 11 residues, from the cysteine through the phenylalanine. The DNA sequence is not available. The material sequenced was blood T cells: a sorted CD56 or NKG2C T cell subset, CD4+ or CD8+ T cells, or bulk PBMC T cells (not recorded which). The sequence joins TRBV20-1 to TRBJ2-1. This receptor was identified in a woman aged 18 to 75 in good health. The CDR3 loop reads CSCRANNEQFF.